The rows below give T cell receptor beta chains drawn from one sample of a study of T cells in Graves' hyperthyroidism and ophthalmopathy. MiXCR, run by TCRdb on the multiplex PCR reads, gives a single entry per CDR3 protein. The sample has about 640,000 distinct CDR3 sequences, less than 25% seen once. What was sequenced was blood. The source of these receptors is a man under 40 with Graves' ophthalmopathy. Each CDR3 is given with its conserved first and last residue. A D gene is named only where the DNA matches it firmly. Some rows have no size entry. The others give once, few or many, or a class for an expanded clone.

size	D	V	J	CDR3	DNA
.	TRBD1	TRBV6-2/TRBV6-3	TRBJ2-7	CASSTGGPPYEQYF	TGTGCCAGCAGTACAGGGGGGCCTCCCTACGAGCAGTACTTC
.	.	TRBV4-1	TRBJ2-5	CASSRMHYFQETQYF	TGCGCCAGCAGCCGGATGCACTACTTCCAAGAGACCCAGTACTTC
many	TRBD2	TRBV3-1	TRBJ2-7	CASSAGGAGEQYF	TGTGCCAGCAGCGCGGGAGGCGCGGGCGAGCAGTACTTC
many	.	TRBV28	TRBJ1-5	CASSRGGRDSNQPQHF	TGTGCCAGCTCCCGGGGGGGGAGAGATAGCAATCAGCCCCAGCATTTT
.	.	TRBV7-6	TRBJ2-6	CASSLLGRPGANVLTF	TGTGCCAGCAGCCTCTTGGGCAGGCCCGGGGCCAACGTCCTGACTTTC
few	TRBD1	TRBV9	TRBJ1-2	CASSSKTTGTSYGYTF	TGTGCCAGCAGCTCAAAGACGACAGGGACGTCCTATGGCTACACCTTC
.	TRBD2	TRBV28	TRBJ2-4	CASSPPTPGTSGNIQYF	TGTGCCAGCAGTCCCCCCACCCCCGGGACTAGCGGAAACATTCAGTACTTC
.	.	TRBV29-1	TRBJ2-5	CSVGGIGKETQYF	TGCAGCGTTGGGGGGATTGGGAAAGAGACCCAGTACTTC
.	TRBD1	TRBV28	TRBJ2-3	CASRDRGPGDTQYF	TGTGCCAGCAGGGACAGGGGGCCGGGAGATACGCAGTATTTT
.	TRBD1	TRBV3-1	TRBJ2-2	CASSQGAPGGGNTGELFF	TGTGCCAGCAGCCAAGGGGCTCCAGGGGGCGGTAACACCGGGGAGCTGTTTTTT
many	TRBD1	TRBV2	TRBJ1-4	CASSGSGTGNEKLFF	TGTGCCAGCAGCGGGTCGGGGACAGGCAATGAAAAACTGTTTTTT
few	.	TRBV5-1	TRBJ1-3	CASSLAGGNSGNTIYF	TGCGCCAGCAGCTTGGCCGGGGGGAACTCTGGAAACACCATATATTTT
many	.	TRBV11-2	TRBJ1-2	CASTGQPPYGYTF	TGTGCCAGTACCGGACAGCCACCATATGGCTACACCTTC
many	TRBD1	TRBV28	TRBJ1-4	CASHDRVGEKLFF	TGTGCCTCCCACGACAGGGTCGGGGAAAAACTGTTTTTT
many	.	TRBV30	TRBJ2-1	CAWDEGGPYNEQFF	TGTGCCTGGGACGAAGGAGGCCCCTACAATGAGCAGTTCTTC
once	TRBD1	TRBV4-1	TRBJ1-2	CASSQDPGTGGNYGYTF	TGCGCCAGCAGCCAAGATCCAGGGACAGGGGGCAACTATGGCTACACCTTC
.	TRBD2	TRBV20-1	TRBJ2-3	CSAPRLAGVRTSTDTQYF	TGCAGTGCCCCTAGACTAGCGGGAGTCCGAACTAGCACAGATACGCAGTATTTT
.	.	TRBV19	TRBJ2-3	CASAGTSTDTQYF	TGTGCCAGTGCCGGGACTAGCACAGATACGCAGTATTTT
.	.	TRBV20-1	TRBJ2-3	CSASGLHTDTQCF	TGCAGTGCTTCCGGACTACACACAGATACGCAGTGTTTT
many	.	TRBV3-1	TRBJ1-1	CASSQDAGGEVAFF	TGTGCCAGCAGCCAAGATGCGGGGGGGGAGGTAGCTTTCTTT
.	.	TRBV5-1	TRBJ1-1	CASSTAGMNTEAFF	TGCGCCAGCAGCACCGCGGGAATGAACACTGAAGCTTTCTTT
many	.	TRBV6-2/TRBV6-3	TRBJ2-7	CASRRTGSSYEQYF	TGTGCCAGCAGGAGAACAGGTTCCTCCTACGAGCAGTACTTC
few	.	TRBV3-1	TRBJ1-2	CASSPRTENYGYTF	TGTGCCAGCAGCCCGCGGACAGAGAACTATGGCTACACCTTC
.	.	TRBV19	TRBJ1-4	CASKVGSTNEKLFF	TGTGCCAGTAAAGTCGGCTCAACTAATGAAAAACTGTTTTTT
.	TRBD2	TRBV7-3	TRBJ2-1	CASSAGGLAGYNEQFF	TGTGCCAGCAGCGCCGGGGGACTAGCGGGATACAATGAGCAGTTCTTC
.	.	TRBV3-1	TRBJ1-2	CVSSATGGSRYGYTF	TGTGTCAGCAGCGCGACGGGGGGGTCTCGCTATGGCTACACCTTC
many	.	TRBV7-8	TRBJ2-1	CASSPGRWTADEQFF	TGTGCCAGCAGCCCAGGCCGTTGGACAGCGGATGAGCAGTTCTTC
few	TRBD2	TRBV5-6	TRBJ2-1	CASRQVVSREEYNEQFF	TGTGCCAGCAGACAAGTCGTCTCGCGGGAGGAATACAATGAGCAGTTCTTC
.	TRBD1	TRBV6-1	TRBJ1-1	CASTVDRGLNTEAFF	TGTGCCAGCACCGTTGACAGGGGCCTAAACACTGAAGCTTTCTTT
.	.	TRBV7-6	TRBJ2-5	CASNNRQETQYF	TGTGCCAGCAATAACAGACAAGAGACCCAGTACTTC
.	TRBD2	TRBV30	TRBJ2-1	CAWSAITSGLKNEQFF	TGTGCCTGGAGTGCGATAACTAGCGGACTAAAGAATGAGCAGTTCTTC
many	.	TRBV20-1	TRBJ2-1	CSAGPSYNEQFF	TGCAGTGCTGGACCCTCTTACAATGAGCAGTTCTTC
many	TRBD1	TRBV6-1	TRBJ1-2	CAGSTGEIYGYTF	TGTGCCGGATCGACAGGGGAAATTTATGGCTACACCTTC
few	.	TRBV2	TRBJ1-1	CASSGQHMTVWNTEAFF	TGTGCCAGCAGTGGACAACACATGACAGTATGGAACACTGAAGCTTTCTTT
few	.	TRBV7-8	TRBJ1-2	CASSLDRYGYTF	TGTGCCAGCAGCTTGGACCGGTATGGCTACACCTTC
.	TRBD2	TRBV20-1	TRBJ2-1	CSAGGTSGRTNNEQFF	TGCAGTGCTGGAGGGACTAGCGGGAGGACGAATAATGAGCAGTTCTTC
few	.	TRBV28	TRBJ2-3	CASSRPVRNRNTDTQYF	TGTGCCAGCAGCCGACCGGTTCGGAACAGGAACACAGATACGCAGTATTTT
.	.	TRBV14	TRBJ2-1	CASSQVHGVSYNEQFF	TGTGCCAGCAGCCAAGTTCACGGGGTTTCCTACAATGAGCAGTTCTTC
few	.	TRBV9	TRBJ2-3	CASSEGDPTVADTQYF	TGTGCCAGCAGCGAGGGGGACCCTACCGTAGCAGATACGCAGTATTTT
.	TRBD2	TRBV13	TRBJ2-7	CASSEAGGPNYEQYF	TGTGCCAGCAGCGAAGCGGGAGGGCCTAACTACGAGCAGTACTTC
.	TRBD2	TRBV7-6	TRBJ2-1	CASSLVSGRDSYNEQFF	TGTGCCAGCAGCTTAGTGAGCGGGAGGGACTCCTACAATGAGCAGTTCTTC
.	.	TRBV9	TRBJ2-2	CASREEGTLANTGELFF	TGTGCCAGCAGAGAAGAGGGGACCCTAGCGAACACCGGGGAGCTGTTTTTT
few	TRBD1	TRBV4-3	TRBJ2-1	CASSQRTGPYNEQFF	TGCGCCAGCAGCCAACGGACAGGTCCCTACAATGAGCAGTTCTTC
few	TRBD2	TRBV6-6	TRBJ2-1	CASSSRLAGANEQFF	TGTGCCAGCAGTTCTCGACTAGCGGGAGCCAATGAGCAGTTCTTC
.	.	TRBV7-2	TRBJ1-2	CASSQWEGTYGYTF	TGTGCCAGCAGCCAATGGGAGGGAACCTATGGCTACACCTTC
many	.	TRBV7-2	TRBJ2-1	CASSRDWSSYNEQFF	TGTGCCAGCAGCCGGGACTGGAGCTCCTACAATGAGCAGTTCTTC
many	TRBD2	TRBV12-3/TRBV12-4	TRBJ2-3	CASSSLAGATDTQYF	TGTGCCAGCAGTTCCCTAGCGGGAGCCACAGATACGCAGTATTTT
few	.	TRBV5-1	TRBJ1-6	CASSLGTRESPLHF	TGCGCCAGCAGCTTGGGGACACGCGAATCACCCCTCCACTTT
.	TRBD1	TRBV27	TRBJ1-1	CASSSGTGGLNTEAFF	TGTGCCAGCAGTTCCGGGACAGGGGGCTTAAACACTGAAGCTTTCTTT
few	.	TRBV5-1	TRBJ2-7	CASSPQVGGSYEQYF	TGCGCCAGCAGCCCCCAGGTTGGGGGCTCCTACGAGCAGTACTTC
.	TRBD1	TRBV9	TRBJ1-4	CASSGDGTGVATNEKLFF	TGTGCCAGCAGCGGTGACGGGACAGGAGTTGCAACTAATGAAAAACTGTTTTTT
.	TRBD2	TRBV25-1	TRBJ2-3	CASSEYLDSGRIRTDTQYF	TGTGCCAGCAGTGAATACCTGGATAGCGGGAGAATTAGGACAGATACGCAGTATTTT
.	.	TRBV29-1	TRBJ1-5	CSVRAAGSNQPQHF	TGCAGCGTTCGTGCGGCCGGGAGCAATCAGCCCCAGCATTTT
few	TRBD2	TRBV18	TRBJ2-1	CASSPLISGRKSEQFF	TGTGCCAGCTCACCCCTTATTAGCGGGAGGAAGTCTGAGCAGTTCTTC
many	.	TRBV7-3	TRBJ2-2	CASSSWGVSGELFF	TGTGCCAGCAGCTCCTGGGGCGTGAGCGGGGAGCTGTTTTTT